A single sample is the source of the 18 T cell receptor beta chains below, sequenced in a study of CD8 T cells in ankylosing spondylitis. MiXCR, run by TCRdb on the 5' RACE reads, gives a single entry per CDR3 protein. The profile covers about 250,000 distinct CDR3 sequences, with roughly 32% appearing a single time and around 4.5% taken by the ten largest. The specimen was blood, either unsorted or a sorted T cell fraction (not recorded which). The receptors were sampled from a male donor with ankylosing spondylitis or in good health (not recorded which).

In its sample, this clonotype was seen a few times. The V call is TRBV5-5, the J call TRBJ2-7; 8 positions agree with TRBD2. CDR3 length: 16 residues. Germline trimming cut 4 bases from V and 1 base from J; bases unmatched to any gene: 10. CDR1 is SGHKS, CDR2 YYEKEE, per germline (reference sequence). This chain's CDR3 is CASSPGGAAPSYEQYF. The CDR3 DNA reads as TGTGCCAGCAGCCCGGGAGGGGCAGCTCCTTCCTACGAGCAGTACTTC.

The chain has TRBV20-1 and TRBJ2-5; TRBD2 matches at 9 bases. V shed 5 bases, J shed 2 bases, and the junction held 9 bases outside the gene matches. Germline lookup yields CDR1 DFQATT and CDR2 SNEGSKA (reference sequence). The CDR3 is 15 amino acids. The CDR3 nucleotides are TGCAGTGCTTCCACCAGCGGGGGGCGACAAGAGACCCAGTACTTC. This encodes CSASTSGGRQETQYF.

This clonotype was counted many times. J is TRBJ1-5 and V is TRBV29-1; 8 nucleotides agree with TRBD1. V lost 4 bases and J lost 3; bases outside the gene matches: 2. CDR3 length: 13 residues. Germline V gene data show CDR1 as SQVTM and CDR2 as ANQGSEA. The CDR3 loop is CSVGQGNNQPQHF. The CDR3 coding sequence is TGCAGCGTTGGACAGGGGAACAATCAGCCCCAGCATTTT. Looking up the rest from reference TRBV29-1 and TRBJ1-5 gives the full variable domain: SAVISQKPSRDICQRGTSLTIQCQVDSQVTMMFWYRQQPGQSLTLIATANQGSEATYESGFVIDKFPISRPNLTFSTLTVSNMSPEDSSIYLCSVGQGNNQPQHFGDGTRLSIL.

The V and J genes are TRBV7-2 and TRBJ2-7, with D possibly TRBD1 on 6 matching bases. V lost 6 bases to trimming and J lost 7 bases, with 19 bases between them. The CDR3 loop spans 14 amino acids. Germline-derived CDR1 and CDR2 are SGHTA and FQGNSA. The DNA for the CDR3 is TGTGCCAGCAGGAACACAGGGTCCTCGGGGGAGCAGTACTTC. Translating it yields CASRNTGSSGEQYF.

This chain connects TRBV12-3 or TRBV12-4 to TRBJ2-1; TRBD2 aligns across 8 bases. The CDR3 is made up of 13 amino acids. With V trimmed by 5 bases and J by 10 bases, 7 bases remained unmatched. The CDR3 nucleotides are TGTGCCAGCAGTCGCGATCCTAGCGGGGAGCAGTTCTTC. Protein sequence: CASSRDPSGEQFF.

V gene TRBV5-1 combines with J gene TRBJ2-1; 9 bases align to TRBD1. This CDR3 contains 15 residues. Germline CDR1 and CDR2: SGHRS and YFSETQ. V gave up 4 bases and J gave up 6 bases; unmatched junction bases: 8. CDR3 protein: CASSLGDRALNEQFF. The CDR3 coding sequence is TGCGCCAGCAGCCTGGGGGACAGGGCCCTCAATGAGCAGTTCTTC.

This chain uses TRBV7-6 with TRBJ2-1, with 7 bases matching TRBD2. The germline gives CDR1 SGHVS, CDR2 FNYEAQ. This CDR3 has 15 amino acids. The V gene end was trimmed by 4 bases and the J gene end by 9 bases; junction bases not matched to a gene: 12. The CDR3 DNA follows: TGTGCCAGCAGCTCGACTACCGGGGGGATTGGTGAGCAGTTCTTC. Its translation is CASSSTTGGIGEQFF.

This clonotype was found a few times. The rearrangement links TRBV7-9 to TRBJ1-1; D is possibly TRBD1 (6 bases). V gave up 5 bases and J gave up 7 bases, with 14 bases separating them. From germline, CDR1 is SEHNR and CDR2 FQNEAQ (reference sequence). This CDR3 region has 13 residues. CDR3 protein: CASSLGQTLEAFF. As DNA, the CDR3 is TGTGCCAGCAGCCTCGGACAGACACTTGAAGCTTTCTTT.

The rearrangement uses TRBV20-1 and TRBJ2-5; D is ambiguous. V was cut by 3 bases and J by 0 bases, with 5 bases left in between. Germline V lookup: CDR1 DFQATT, CDR2 SNEGSKA (reference sequence). This CDR3 comprises 12 residues. This CDR3 is CSARGNQETQYF. CDR3 nucleotide sequence: TGCAGTGCTAGGGGTAACCAAGAGACCCAGTACTTC.

A few counts support this clonotype. The chain uses TRBV20-1 and TRBJ2-7; D is perhaps TRBD1 (6 bases). Trimming stripped 6 bases from V and 7 bases from J, with 13 bases between. This CDR3 is 11 amino acids long. Germline V gives CDR1 DFQATT, CDR2 SNEGSKA (reference sequence). The CDR3 nucleotides read TGCAGTGCGGCACAGGGCGGTGAGCAGTACTTC. It is translated as CSAAQGGEQYF.

This clonotype was seen a few times. This chain links TRBV20-1 with TRBJ2-3, with 11 bases fitting TRBD2. Trimming took 5 bases from V and 6 from J; bases not matched to a gene: 10. This CDR3 has 15 residues. Per germline, CDR1 DFQATT and CDR2 SNEGSKA (reference sequence). The CDR3 DNA sequence: TGCAGTGCTCCCGATAGCGGGGGGGCTGGGGATACGCAGTATTTT. The encoded protein is CSAPDSGGAGDTQYF.

The gene calls are TRBV5-5 and TRBJ1-1; D may be TRBD1 (5 bases). The CDR3 runs to 13 residues. The germline V gene has CDR1 SGHKS and CDR2 YYEKEE (reference sequence). The V and J ends lost 3 bases and 8 bases respectively, with 14 bases between them. In DNA form, the CDR3 reads TGTGCCAGCAGCTGGGGCCTGGATCTGGAAGCTTTCTTT. This translates into CASSWGLDLEAFF.

This clonotype has only a few counts. This chain uses TRBV20-1 with TRBJ2-7; maybe TRBD2 (5 bases). Trimming pared 3 bases from V and 5 bases from J, leaving 11 bases between. The CDR3 length is 12 residues. The germline CDR1 and CDR2 sequences are DFQATT and SNEGSKA (reference sequence). This CDR3 reads CSASPGSHEQYF. The CDR3 bases are TGCAGTGCTAGTCCGGGGTCCCACGAGCAGTACTTC.

This clonotype was seen only a few times. This chain links TRBV20-1 with TRBJ2-7; D is undetermined. This CDR3 comprises 13 residues. Germline-derived CDR1 and CDR2 are DFQATT and SNEGSKA (reference sequence). Trimming stripped 2 bases from V and 4 bases from J, with 12 bases between. The CDR3 region has the DNA TGCAGTGCTAGATCAATCCAGGTATACGAGCAGTACTTC. Amino acid sequence: CSARSIQVYEQYF.

This clonotype was picked up a small number of times. This chain joins TRBV10-2 and TRBJ2-5; 10 bases are shared with TRBD2. From germline, CDR1 is WSHSY and CDR2 SAAADI. V gave up 2 bases and J gave up 9 bases; unmatched junction bases: 6. CDR3 length: 14 amino acids. The CDR3 is CASSEVGLAGAQYF. DNA for the CDR3: TGCGCCAGCAGTGAGGTTGGGCTAGCGGGGGCCCAGTACTTC.

In this sample, this clonotype turned up once. V is TRBV18 and J is TRBJ1-1; 11 nucleotides line up with TRBD1. V shed 6 bases, J shed 4 bases, and the junction held 7 bases outside the gene matches. The CDR3 length is 15 residues. Germline V gene data show CDR1 as KGHSH and CDR2 as LQKENI. CDR3 nucleotides: TGTGCCAGCTCCGGTATCGGGACAGGGGGCACTGAAGCTTTCTTT. Its protein product is CASSGIGTGGTEAFF.

The rearrangement links TRBV6-1 to TRBJ1-1; D perhaps matches TRBD1 (6 bases). The CDR3 is 14 amino acids. Trimming pared 5 bases from V and 3 bases from J, leaving 13 bases between. Germline values: CDR1 MNHNS, CDR2 SASEGT. The CDR3, as DNA: TGTGCCAGCAGTCAACAGGGTACCGACACTGAAGCTTTCTTT. Protein product: CASSQQGTDTEAFF.

The chain couples TRBV12-3 or TRBV12-4 to TRBJ2-1; D is possibly TRBD2 (5 bases). Trimming shortened V by 4 bases and J by 7 bases, and 17 bases separated the two germline ends. The CDR3 sequence is 15 residues long. Written as DNA, the CDR3 is TGTGCCAGCAGTTCCCGGGGAGAGAGAAAAAATGAGCAGTTCTTC. Protein product: CASSSRGERKNEQFF.